This T cell receptor beta chain was documented in a study of immune evolution from preneoplasia to lung adenocarcinoma. Method: immunoSEQ multiplex PCR; TCRdb's copy keeps in-frame clones and lacks some. The sample carries roughly 9,400 clones, 85% to 90% recorded once. This clone was seen only once. Germline CDR1 reads SQVTM; CDR2 reads ANQGSEA. With V trimmed by 6 bases and J by 3 bases, 7 bases remained unmatched. CDR3 length equals 14 residues. Sequencing was carried out using FFPE invasive lung adenocarcinoma tissue. V gene TRBV29-1 combines with J gene TRBJ1-2; TRBD1 matches 10 bases. The receptor's source is a person between 70 and 80 years old with invasive lung adenocarcinoma. Some clones in this sample may be carry-over from other donors' samples. The CDR3 protein is CSVLGQGEHYGYTF. The CDR3 DNA is TGCAGCGTGCTCGGACAGGGGGAACACTATGGCTACACCTTC.